Given below is one T cell receptor beta chain in context. Its matching antigen is unknown. The data belong to a study of T cell responses to AZD1222 COVID-19 vaccine. Study-wide results and limits: Just a handful of people given AZD1222 tested seropositive at baseline.

Using immunoSEQ multiplex PCR, the repertoire was profiled, and TCRdb retains in-frame clones only, with some absent. The sample has about 85,000 clones; around nine tenths are singletons. CDR3 length equals 22 residues. Losses at the gene ends were 5 bases for V and 3 bases for J; bases not matched to a gene: 24. Germline CDR1 and CDR2: LNHDA and SQIVND (reference sequence). Sample: peripheral blood, taken on day 0 of AZD1222 vaccination. The sequence derives from an adult in good health. This sequence joins TRBV19 and TRBJ1-4, with 10 positions matching TRBD1. The CDR3 spells CASSGGPTWDRGRGRANEKLFF. The CDR3 DNA reads TGTGCCAGTAGTGGCGGTCCCACCTGGGACAGGGGCCGGGGGAGAGCTAATGAAAAACTGTTTTTT. The full variable domain, its missing parts supplied by reference TRBV19 and TRBJ1-4, is DGGITQSPKYLFRKEGQNVTLSCEQNLNHDAMYWYRQDPGQGLRLIYYSQIVNDFQKGDIAEGYSVSREKKESFPLTVTSAQKNPTAFYLCASSGGPTWDRGRGRANEKLFFGSGTQLSVL.